This is a list of T cell receptor beta chains from one sample in a study of neurological immune-mediated disorders. Using its own MiXCR run on the 5' RACE reads, TCRdb lists one record per CDR3 protein. This table has about 43,000 distinct CDR3 sequences, about an eighth appearing once. The specimen was PBMCs. The receptors here all came from a female donor in good health. The CDR3 runs from the conserved cysteine through the conserved F or W. The D gene is left open where the match is weak. A row's size may be missing; if present it is once, few, many or a size class.

len	abundance	v_gene	j_gene	d_gene	CDR3nt	CDR3aa
13	many	TRBV20-1	TRBJ1-1	TRBD1	TGCAGTGCTTCGACAGGGAAAATCAATGAAGCTTTCTTT	CSASTGKINEAFF
13	many	TRBV20-1	TRBJ1-1	TRBD1	TGCAGTGCTACGGCAGCGACAGGGGCTGAAGCTTTCTTT	CSATAATGAEAFF
17	many	TRBV5-6	TRBJ2-1	TRBD2	TGTGCCAGCAGCCTTAAGCGGGGGGGCCGGTCCTACAATGAGCAGTTCTTC	CASSLKRGGRSYNEQFF
17	many	TRBV2	TRBJ2-7	TRBD2	TGTGCCAGCACGCCCGCAAGCGGGACTTATAGCTCCTACGAGCAGTACTTC	CASTPASGTYSSYEQYF
14	many	TRBV15	TRBJ1-1	TRBD1	TGTGCCACCAGGAGGGACAGGGGGGCCACTGAAGCTTTCTTT	CATRRDRGATEAFF
13	many	TRBV3-1	TRBJ1-6	NA	TGTGCCAGCAGCCAAGGGAGAAATTCACCCCTCCACTTT	CASSQGRNSPLHF
15	many	TRBV7-9	TRBJ2-3	NA	TGTGCCAGCACCCCTGGGGGCGGTAGCACAGATACGCAGTATTTT	CASTPGGGSTDTQYF
14	many	TRBV2	TRBJ1-1	NA	TGTGCCAGCAGCCTGGAGCAGGGAGGCACTGAAGCTTTCTTT	CASSLEQGGTEAFF
12	many	TRBV20-1	TRBJ1-1	NA	TGCAGTGCTAGATCTCAGGGGACTGAAGCTTTCTTT	CSARSQGTEAFF
12	many	TRBV20-1	TRBJ1-1	NA	TGCAGTGCTAGAGATAAAATATCAGAAGCTTTCTTT	CSARDKISEAFF
13	many	TRBV2	TRBJ2-1	NA	TGTGCCAGCAGTCTAACTAGGGACAATGAGCAGTTCTTC	CASSLTRDNEQFF
14	few	TRBV5-1	TRBJ1-2	NA	TGCGCCAGCAGCTCAGGGACGGTAAACTATGGCTACACCTTC	CASSSGTVNYGYTF
15	many	TRBV18	TRBJ2-1	TRBD2	TGTGCCAGCTCGCCAAACGGGCTAGCGGACAATGAGCAGTTCTTC	CASSPNGLADNEQFF
13	many	TRBV20-1	TRBJ2-7	NA	TGCAGTGTATCTAAAAGGACTGGCGACGAGCAGTACTTC	CSVSKRTGDEQYF
14	many	TRBV18	TRBJ1-3	NA	TGTGCCAGCTCACCAGGGACCTCTGGAAACACCATATATTTT	CASSPGTSGNTIYF
14	many	TRBV7-3	TRBJ2-7	TRBD2	TGTGCCAGCAGCTCTAGCGGGAGTGGGAACGAGCAGTACTTC	CASSSSGSGNEQYF
15	many	TRBV24-1	TRBJ2-1	NA	TGTGCCACCAGTGATCCGGGAGAGAGGAGGAATGAGCAGTTCTTC	CATSDPGERRNEQFF
13	many	TRBV5-6	TRBJ2-3	NA	TGTGCCAGCAGCTTCACGGGGACAGATACGCAGTATTTT	CASSFTGTDTQYF
14	many	TRBV29-1	TRBJ2-6	NA	TGCAGCTTGACACCTCTCTCTGGGGCCAACGTCCTGACTTTC	CSLTPLSGANVLTF
14	many	TRBV20-1	TRBJ2-5	TRBD2	TGCAGTGCTAGAGTTAGCGGGAGCAAAGAGACCCAGTACTTC	CSARVSGSKETQYF
11	few	TRBV29-1	TRBJ1-1	NA	TGCAGCGGCAGGGTGAACACTGAAGCTTTCTTT	CSGRVNTEAFF
14	NA	TRBV20-1	TRBJ1-6	NA	TGCAGTGCTAGAGCCCGCGGGGGTAATTCACCCCTCCACTTT	CSARARGGNSPLHF